The entry below describes one T cell receptor (beta chain). The antigen remains unidentified. A CD45RA+ naive subset and a CD45RA-negative memory subset were split from CD4+ cells. The source of the sample is a study of shared clonotypes between healthy human individuals. In the original processing: Because ImmunoSEQ provided only junction sequences with no quality scores, the filtering differed. Sequenced by immunoSEQ multiplex PCR; TCRdb stores in-frame clones only, minus some. D and trimming come from the DNA, and the V and J calls and clone size come from that table. The table records 330,000 or so clones, over 70% of them present only once. Findings and limits, study-wide: Clonotype sharing among donors likely depends on sequencing depth. Few donors limited the genetic and exposure-history diversity represented.

The CDR3 length is 14 residues. In germline, CDR1 is SGHRS, CDR2 YFSETQ. Unmatched junction bases numbered 5, after V lost 2 bases and J lost 5 bases. The V call is TRBV5-1, the J call TRBJ2-7; TRBD1 matches at 9 bases. This TCR was recovered from a man aged 25-40 years in good health. The specimen was memory CD4+ T cells sorted from blood. Subset in this sample: CD45RA-negative fraction. The CDR3 DNA follows: TGCGCCAGCAGCTTCCGGGACAGGGCTAACGAGCAGTACTTC. This codes for CASSFRDRANEQYF. Based on the CDR3 plus reference TRBV5-1 and TRBJ2-7, the full variable domain is KAGVTQTPRYLIKTRGQQVTLSCSPISGHRSVSWYQQTPGQGLQFLFEYFSETQRNKGNFPGRFSGRQFSNSRSEMNVSTLELGDSALYLCASSFRDRANEQYFGPGTRLTVT.